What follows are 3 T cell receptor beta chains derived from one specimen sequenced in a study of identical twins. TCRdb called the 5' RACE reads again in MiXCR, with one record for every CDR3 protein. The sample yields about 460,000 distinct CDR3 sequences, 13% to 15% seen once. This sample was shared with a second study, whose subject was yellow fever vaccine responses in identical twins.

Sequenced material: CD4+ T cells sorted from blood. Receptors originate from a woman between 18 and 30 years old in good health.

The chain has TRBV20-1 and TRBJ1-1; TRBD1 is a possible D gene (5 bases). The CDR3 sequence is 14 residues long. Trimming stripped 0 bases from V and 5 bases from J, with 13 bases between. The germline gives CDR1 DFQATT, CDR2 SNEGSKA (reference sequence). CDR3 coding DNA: TGCAGTGCTAGAGATCGATTGGGGGGGACTGAAGCTTTCTTT. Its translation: CSARDRLGGTEAFF.

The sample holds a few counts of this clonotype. The CDR3 region is CASSLTLGGNTIYF. The CDR3 DNA is TGTGCCAGCAGTTTGACATTGGGTGGAAACACCATATATTTT. This chain links TRBV28 with TRBJ1-3; D is unresolved. CDR1 and CDR2 from the germline V gene are MDHEN and SYDVKM. V lost 3 bases and J 3 bases, leaving 9 bases between the germline ends. The CDR3 is 14 residues long. The complete variable domain, with remaining parts taken from reference TRBV28 and TRBJ1-3, reads DVKVTQSSRYLVKRTGEKVFLECVQDMDHENMFWYRQDPGLGLRLIYFSYDVKMKEKGDIPEGYSVSREKKERFSLILESASTNQTSMYLCASSLTLGGNTIYFGEGSWLTVV.

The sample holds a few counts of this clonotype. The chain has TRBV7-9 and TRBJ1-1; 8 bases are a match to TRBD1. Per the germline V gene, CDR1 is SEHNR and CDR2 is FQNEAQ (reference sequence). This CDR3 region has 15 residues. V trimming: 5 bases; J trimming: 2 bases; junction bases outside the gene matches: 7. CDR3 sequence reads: CASSTGTGLNTEAFF. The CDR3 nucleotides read TGTGCCAGCAGCACCGGGACAGGACTTAACACTGAAGCTTTCTTT.